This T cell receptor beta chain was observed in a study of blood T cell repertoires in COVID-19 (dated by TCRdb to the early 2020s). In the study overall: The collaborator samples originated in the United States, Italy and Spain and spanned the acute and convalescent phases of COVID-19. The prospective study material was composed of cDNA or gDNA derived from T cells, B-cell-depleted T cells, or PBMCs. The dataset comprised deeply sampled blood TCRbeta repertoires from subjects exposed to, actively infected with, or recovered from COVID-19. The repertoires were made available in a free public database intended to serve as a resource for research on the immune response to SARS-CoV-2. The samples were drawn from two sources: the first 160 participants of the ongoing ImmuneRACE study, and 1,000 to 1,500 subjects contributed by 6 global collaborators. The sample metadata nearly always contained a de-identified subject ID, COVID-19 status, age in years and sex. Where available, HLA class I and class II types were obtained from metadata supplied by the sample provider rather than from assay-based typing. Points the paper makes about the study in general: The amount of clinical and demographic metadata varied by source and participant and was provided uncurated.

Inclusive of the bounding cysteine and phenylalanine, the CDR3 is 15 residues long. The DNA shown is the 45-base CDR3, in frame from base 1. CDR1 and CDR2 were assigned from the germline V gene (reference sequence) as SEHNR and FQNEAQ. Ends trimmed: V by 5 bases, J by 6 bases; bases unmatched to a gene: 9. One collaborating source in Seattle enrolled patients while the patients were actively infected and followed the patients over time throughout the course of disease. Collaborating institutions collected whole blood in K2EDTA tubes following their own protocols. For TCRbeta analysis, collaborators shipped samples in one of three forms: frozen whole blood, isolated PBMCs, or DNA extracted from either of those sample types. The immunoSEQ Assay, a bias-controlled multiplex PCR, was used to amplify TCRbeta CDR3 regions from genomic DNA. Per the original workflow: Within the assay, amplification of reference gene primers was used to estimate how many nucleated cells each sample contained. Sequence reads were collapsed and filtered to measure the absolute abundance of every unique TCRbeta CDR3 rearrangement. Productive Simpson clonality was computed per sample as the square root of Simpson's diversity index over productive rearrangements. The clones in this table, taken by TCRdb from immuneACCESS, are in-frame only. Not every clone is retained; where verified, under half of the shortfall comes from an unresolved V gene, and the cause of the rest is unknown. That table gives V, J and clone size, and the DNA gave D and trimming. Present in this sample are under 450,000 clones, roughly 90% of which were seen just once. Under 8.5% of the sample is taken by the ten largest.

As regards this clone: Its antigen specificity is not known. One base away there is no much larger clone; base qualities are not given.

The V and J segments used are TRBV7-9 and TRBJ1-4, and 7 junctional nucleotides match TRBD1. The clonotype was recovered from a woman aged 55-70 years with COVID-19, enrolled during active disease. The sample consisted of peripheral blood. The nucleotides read TGTGCCAGCAGCCGGACCGGGACAGAGGATGAAAAACTGTTTTTT. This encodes CASSRTGTEDEKLFF.